The rows below give T cell receptor beta chains drawn from one sample of a study of blood T cell repertoires in COVID-19. Profiled with immunoSEQ multiplex PCR; TCRdb holds only in-frame clones, not every one. The repertoire holds 250,000 to 300,000 clones, with around 90% as singletons. The sequenced sample consisted of PBMCs or T cells enriched from blood (not recorded which). The receptor source for this set is a woman between 25 and 40 years old who had recovered from COVID-19. Both conserved end residues are part of each CDR3. A D gene is named only where the DNA matches it firmly. Not every row has a clone size; where given, it reads once, few, many or a size class.

D gene	J gene	clone size	CDR3 length	V gene	CDR3 DNA	CDR3 protein
NA	TRBJ1-6	NA	12	TRBV28	TGTGCCAGCAGTTTCCGGGGGGGGGCCCTCCACTTT	CASSFRGGALHF
NA	TRBJ2-7	NA	15	TRBV5-1	TGCGCCAGCAGCTTGGGGCCAACGTCAGCCTACGAGCAGTACTTC	CASSLGPTSAYEQYF
TRBD1	TRBJ1-1	NA	17	TRBV14	TGTGCCAGCAGCCAAGATTGGGGCCAAGGGGGCAGCCCTGAAGCTTTCTTT	CASSQDWGQGGSPEAFF
NA	TRBJ2-1	NA	14	TRBV4-2	TGTGCCAGCAGCCAAGTAGCGGGCCTAGGGGGGCGTCTCTTC	CASSQVAGLGGRLF
NA	TRBJ1-2	NA	15	TRBV28	TGTGCCAGCAGTGTAGGGGGACGCTCCGTCTATGGCTACACCTTC	CASSVGGRSVYGYTF
NA	TRBJ1-6	once	15	TRBV9	TGTGCCAGCACCCCCGCGAGCTCCTATAATTCACCCCTCCACTTT	CASTPASSYNSPLHF
TRBD1	TRBJ1-5	few	13	TRBV6-2/TRBV6-3	TGTGCCAGCAGTCCGGACAGGGATCAGCCCCAGCATTTT	CASSPDRDQPQHF
NA	TRBJ1-2	NA	14	TRBV6-5	TGTGCCAGCAGTTACACAGGCCTGAACTATGGCTACACCTTC	CASSYTGLNYGYTF
NA	TRBJ1-6	NA	12	TRBV28	TGTGCCAGCAGTTCAGGGGTCTCACCCCTCCACTTT	CASSSGVSPLHF
NA	TRBJ2-1	NA	17	TRBV5-6	TGTGCCAGCAGCTTGGTGGTGGGGTCGGAGGGATACAATGAGCAGTTCTTC	CASSLVVGSEGYNEQFF
TRBD1	TRBJ1-4	once	13	TRBV2	TGTGCCAGCAGAGGACAGGGGGGGGAAAAACTGTTTTTT	CASRGQGGEKLFF
NA	TRBJ2-6	NA	14	TRBV2	TGTGCCAGCAGTCAAAACGGGGAGACCAACGTCCTGACTTTC	CASSQNGETNVLTF
NA	TRBJ2-7	NA	14	TRBV6-2/TRBV6-3	TGTGCCAGCAGTTACTCGGCCCTCTCCTACGAGCAGTACTTC	CASSYSALSYEQYF
NA	TRBJ2-4	NA	15	TRBV5-1	TGCGCCAGCAGCCCGGCCGGGGTTGCCAAAAACATTCAGTACTTC	CASSPAGVAKNIQYF
TRBD1	TRBJ1-3	NA	15	TRBV9	TGTGCCAGCAGCGTAGAGACAGGGGCTGGAAACACCATATATTTT	CASSVETGAGNTIYF
TRBD1	TRBJ2-2	NA	15	TRBV30	TGTGCCTGGAGCCTACTGACAGGGCACACCGGGGAGCTGTTTTTT	CAWSLLTGHTGELFF
NA	TRBJ1-2	NA	16	TRBV3-1/TRBV3-2	TGTGCCAGCAGCCAAGGGGCGGGGGCGCTTAATTATGGCTACACCTTC	CASSQGAGALNYGYTF
TRBD2	TRBJ2-1	NA	15	TRBV11-2	TGTGCCAGCAGCTTAAGGACTAGACGACACAATGAGCAGTTCTTC	CASSLRTRRHNEQFF
NA	TRBJ2-3	NA	13	TRBV2	TGTGCCAGCACCGGGACACCGAGGGATACGCAGTATTTT	CASTGTPRDTQYF
NA	TRBJ1-5	NA	14	TRBV28	TGTGCCAGCAGCCCACGTGCTAGGGGACAGCCCCAGCATTTT	CASSPRARGQPQHF
NA	TRBJ2-1	NA	14	TRBV2	TGTGCCAGCGAACAGGGAACTCTACACAATGAGCAGTTCTTC	CASEQGTLHNEQFF
NA	TRBJ2-5	NA	18	TRBV11-3	TGTGCCAGCAGCTTAGTCACGGGCGGGGTAGAGAATTATCGGACCCAGTACTTC	CASSLVTGGVENYRTQYF
NA	TRBJ2-3	NA	15	TRBV27	TGTGCCAGCAGCCTAAGGGCAGGGGTAGCAGATACGCAGTATTTT	CASSLRAGVADTQYF
TRBD1	TRBJ1-1	NA	17	TRBV15	TGTGCCACCAGCTCCTGGACAGGGGGCTCCCTGAACACTGAAGCTTTCTTT	CATSSWTGGSLNTEAFF
NA	TRBJ1-5	NA	15	TRBV3-1/TRBV3-2	TGTGCCAGCAGCCAAGATCCAGCGAGCAATCAGCCCCAGCATTTT	CASSQDPASNQPQHF
TRBD1	TRBJ1-2	NA	15	TRBV18	TGTGCCAGCTCACCTACGGGGACAGAATTCTATGGCTACACCTTC	CASSPTGTEFYGYTF
TRBD2	TRBJ2-3	NA	16	TRBV11-1	TGTGCCAGCAGCTCGTGGAACGGAGCGGGGTCAGATACGCAGTATTTT	CASSSWNGAGSDTQYF
NA	TRBJ1-6	NA	13	TRBV30	TGTGCCTGGACGGGAGTTGGTAATTCACCCCTCCACTTT	CAWTGVGNSPLHF
TRBD1	TRBJ1-2	NA	14	TRBV12-5	TGTGCTAGTGGTTTGGGGGACAGGGCTGGGGGCTACACCTTC	CASGLGDRAGGYTF
TRBD1	TRBJ1-6	NA	14	TRBV18	TGTGCCAGCTCACCGGGGACAGCAAATTCACCCCTCCACTTT	CASSPGTANSPLHF
TRBD2	TRBJ2-1	NA	17	TRBV27	TGTGCCAGCAGACTCATCGGACTAGCGGGAGCGCCGGGTGAGCAGTTCTTC	CASRLIGLAGAPGEQFF
TRBD2	TRBJ2-7	NA	18	TRBV6-2/TRBV6-3	TGTGCCAGCAGCCGTCCCACACCCTCGGGGGGGGGCTCCTACGAGCAGTACTTC	CASSRPTPSGGGSYEQYF
NA	TRBJ1-6	NA	14	TRBV28	TGTGCCAGCACCTTCGAACAGGCTCAGGGGACCCTCCACTTT	CASTFEQAQGTLHF
TRBD1	TRBJ1-2	NA	15	TRBV28	TGTGCCAGCAGTCCGCCAACAGGGGGCGTCTATGGCTACACCTTC	CASSPPTGGVYGYTF
NA	TRBJ1-1	NA	16	TRBV19	TGTGCCAGTAGTATACGGACAGTGGCGCAGAACACTGAAGCTTTCTTT	CASSIRTVAQNTEAFF
NA	TRBJ2-6	NA	17	TRBV9	TGTGCCAGCAGCGTAGCCTTGACAGACTCTGGGGCCAACGTCCTGACTTTC	CASSVALTDSGANVLTF
TRBD2	TRBJ2-1	NA	16	TRBV24-1	TGTGCCACCAGTGACCCTCTAGCGGGAGGGAAGAATGAGCAGTTCTTC	CATSDPLAGGKNEQFF
NA	TRBJ1-2	NA	17	TRBV5-6	TGTGCCAGCAGCTTCCCACCTTTTGGCGGGGCTAACTATGGCTACACCTTC	CASSFPPFGGANYGYTF
TRBD2	TRBJ2-7	NA	14	TRBV19	TGTGCCAGTAAAGGGAGCGGGAGGCAGTACGAGCAGTACTTC	CASKGSGRQYEQYF
NA	TRBJ2-2	NA	14	TRBV5-1	TGCGCCAGCAGCTCCAGGGGAAACACCGGGGAGCTGTTTTTT	CASSSRGNTGELFF
TRBD2	TRBJ2-1	NA	14	TRBV4-1	TGCGCCAGCAGCCAAGTTCTAGCGGGGGGTGAGCAGTTCTTC	CASSQVLAGGEQFF
NA	TRBJ2-7	NA	15	TRBV28	TGTGCCAGCAGTTTTCGAGGAGGAGGAGCCTACGAGCAGTACTTC	CASSFRGGGAYEQYF
NA	TRBJ2-4	NA	16	TRBV21-1	TGTGCCAGCAGCAAAGCGCTCGGAGGGGCCAAAAACATTCAGTACTTC	CASSKALGGAKNIQYF
TRBD1	TRBJ1-1	NA	13	TRBV7-3	TGTGCCAGCAGCAGCGCTCCAGGGGGTGAAGCTTTCTTT	CASSSAPGGEAFF
NA	TRBJ2-5	NA	11	TRBV29-1	TGCAGCGTCCGCGGGGAGGAGACCCAGTACTTC	CSVRGEETQYF
NA	TRBJ1-1	NA	16	TRBV19	TGTGCCAGTAGTGCAGGACAGAGATTTTTCAACACTGAAGCTTTCTTT	CASSAGQRFFNTEAFF